This T cell receptor beta chain was profiled in a study of cytomegalovirus exposure and HLA in healthy donors. Study-wide background: Earlier, roughly 120 million unique TCR beta sequences were recovered from about 179 million T cells by an analysis.

The PCR had 60 Vbeta and 13 Jbeta primers. Assay used: immunoSEQ multiplex PCR; TCRdb lists only in-frame clones, some missing. There are about 74,000 clones in the sample, with roughly 7.4% held by the top ten. CDR1 GTSNPN and CDR2 SVGIG come from the germline V gene (reference sequence). The CDR3 totals 15 residues. The V gene lost 4 bases and the J gene lost 1 base, with 16 bases spanning the gap. Sequencing used PBMCs. The V gene is TRBV30, the J gene TRBJ1-2; D perhaps matches TRBD1 (6 bases). The source is a female donor in good health and CMV-seropositive. The DNA of the CDR3 is TGTGCCTGGAATGGAGCGGGGGCGAATAACTATGGCTACACCTTC. This sequence encodes CAWNGAGANNYGYTF.